This T cell receptor beta chain was captured by sequencing in a study of blood T cell repertoires in COVID-19. As for the study in general: Samples came from the United States, Italy and Spain, spanning acute and convalescent COVID-19. PBMCs, B-cell-depleted T cells, or T cells provided the cDNA or gDNA that made up the material.

The V and J ends lost 5 bases and 4 bases respectively, with 15 bases between them. Germline lookup yields CDR1 SEHNR and CDR2 FQNEAQ (reference sequence). The CDR3 is 16 residues long. Some clones are missing from TCRdb's copy, which holds only in-frame ones; the method was immunoSEQ multiplex PCR. The repertoire consists of more than 60,000 clones, with roughly 70% occurring once and the leading ten covering 2.5% to 3%. Sample: peripheral blood. The chain links TRBV7-9 to TRBJ2-6, with D possibly matching TRBD1 (6 bases). This receptor was taken from a human donor with acute or convalescent COVID-19. The donor label of this sample is uncertain. The CDR3 sequence: CASSPDRPSGANVLTF. CDR3 nucleotides: TGTGCCAGCAGCCCCGACAGGCCATCCGGGGCCAACGTCCTGACTTTC.